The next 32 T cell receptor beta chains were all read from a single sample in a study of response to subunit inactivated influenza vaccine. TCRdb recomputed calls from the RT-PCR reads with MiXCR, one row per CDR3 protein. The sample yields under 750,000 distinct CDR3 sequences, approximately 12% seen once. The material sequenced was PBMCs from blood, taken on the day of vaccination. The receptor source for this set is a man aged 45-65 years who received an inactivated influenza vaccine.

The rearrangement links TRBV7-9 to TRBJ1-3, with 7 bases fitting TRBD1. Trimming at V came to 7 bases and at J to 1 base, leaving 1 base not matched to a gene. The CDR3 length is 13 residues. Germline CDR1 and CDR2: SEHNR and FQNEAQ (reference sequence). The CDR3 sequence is CASTRGSGNTIYF. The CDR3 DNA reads TGTGCCAGCACCAGGGGGTCTGGAAACACCATATATTTT.

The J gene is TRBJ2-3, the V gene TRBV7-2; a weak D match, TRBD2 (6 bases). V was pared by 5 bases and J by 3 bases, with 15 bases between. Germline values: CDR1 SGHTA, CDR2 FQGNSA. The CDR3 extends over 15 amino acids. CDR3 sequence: CASSPIAALTDTQYF. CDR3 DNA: TGTGCCAGCAGCCCTATAGCGGCATTGACAGATACGCAGTATTTT. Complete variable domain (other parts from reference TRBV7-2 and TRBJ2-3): GAGVSQSPSNKVTEKGKDVELRCDPISGHTALYWYRQSLGQGLEFLIYFQGNSAPDKSGLPSDRFSAERTGGSVSTLTIQRTQQEDSAVYLCASSPIAALTDTQYFGPGTRLTVL.

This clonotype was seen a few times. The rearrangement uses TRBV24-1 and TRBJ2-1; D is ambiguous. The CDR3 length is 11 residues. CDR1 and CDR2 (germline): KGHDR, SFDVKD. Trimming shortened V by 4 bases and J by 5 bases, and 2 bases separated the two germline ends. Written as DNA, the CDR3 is TGTGCCACCAGTGAGAACAATGAGCAGTTCTTC. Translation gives CATSENNEQFF.

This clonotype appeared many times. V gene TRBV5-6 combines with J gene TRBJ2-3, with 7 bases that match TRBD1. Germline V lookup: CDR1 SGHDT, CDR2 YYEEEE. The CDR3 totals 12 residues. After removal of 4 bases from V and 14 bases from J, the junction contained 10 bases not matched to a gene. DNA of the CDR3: TGTGCCAGCAGCATCGGACAGGCCGACCCGTATTTT. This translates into CASSIGQADPYF.

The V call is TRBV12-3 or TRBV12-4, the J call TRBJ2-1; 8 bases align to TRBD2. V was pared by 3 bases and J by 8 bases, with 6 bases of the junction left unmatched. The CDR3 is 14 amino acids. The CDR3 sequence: CASSLFSGTHEQFF. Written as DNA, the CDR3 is TGTGCCAGCAGTTTGTTTAGCGGGACCCATGAGCAGTTCTTC.

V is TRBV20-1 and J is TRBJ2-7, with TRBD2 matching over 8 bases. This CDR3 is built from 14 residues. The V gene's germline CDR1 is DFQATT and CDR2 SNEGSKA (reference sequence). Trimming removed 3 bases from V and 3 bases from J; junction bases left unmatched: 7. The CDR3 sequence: CSASFAGGVYEQYF. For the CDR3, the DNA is TGCAGTGCTAGCTTTGCGGGAGGTGTCTACGAGCAGTACTTC.

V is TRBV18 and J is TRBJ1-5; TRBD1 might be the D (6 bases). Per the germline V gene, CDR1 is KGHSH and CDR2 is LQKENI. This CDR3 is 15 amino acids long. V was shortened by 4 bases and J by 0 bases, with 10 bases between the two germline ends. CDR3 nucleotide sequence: TGTGCCAGCTCACTTCAGGGGTTTAGCAATCAGCCCCAGCATTTT. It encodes CASSLQGFSNQPQHF.

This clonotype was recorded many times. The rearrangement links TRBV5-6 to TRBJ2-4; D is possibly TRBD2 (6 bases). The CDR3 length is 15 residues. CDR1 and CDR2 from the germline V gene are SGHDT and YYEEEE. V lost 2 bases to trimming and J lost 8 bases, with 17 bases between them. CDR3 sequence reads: CASSFFSGGNHIQYF. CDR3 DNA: TGTGCCAGCAGCTTCTTTTCTGGGGGGAACCACATTCAGTACTTC.

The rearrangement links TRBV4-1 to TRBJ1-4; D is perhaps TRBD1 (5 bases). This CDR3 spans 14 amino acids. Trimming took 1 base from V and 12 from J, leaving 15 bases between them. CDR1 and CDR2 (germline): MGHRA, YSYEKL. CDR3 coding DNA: TGCGCCAGCAGCCAAGGGCACAGACAGAAGGAACTGTTTTTT. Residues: CASSQGHRQKELFF.

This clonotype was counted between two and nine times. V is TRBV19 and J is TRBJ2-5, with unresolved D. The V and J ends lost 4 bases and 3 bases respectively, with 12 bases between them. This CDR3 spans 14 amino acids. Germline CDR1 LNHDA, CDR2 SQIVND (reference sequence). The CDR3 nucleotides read TGTGCCAGTAGTAAGGGCTGGGCCGAAGAGACCCAGTACTTC. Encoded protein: CASSKGWAEETQYF.

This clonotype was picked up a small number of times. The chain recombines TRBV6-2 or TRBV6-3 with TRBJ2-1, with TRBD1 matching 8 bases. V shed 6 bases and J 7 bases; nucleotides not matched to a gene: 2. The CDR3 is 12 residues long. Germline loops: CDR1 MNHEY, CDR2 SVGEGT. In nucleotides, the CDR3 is TGTGCCAGCAGATACAGGGGGAATGAGCAGTTCTTC. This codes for CASRYRGNEQFF.

The CDR3 reads CASSPTLWNLKTTANYGYTF. CDR3 coding DNA: TGCGCCAGCAGCCCCACTTTGTGGAACCTAAAGACCACAGCTAACTATGGCTACACCTTC. The chain uses TRBV4-3 and TRBJ1-2; D not certain. Germline V gene sequence: CDR1 LGHNA, CDR2 YSLEER. V was pared by 4 bases and J by 0 bases, with 27 bases between. This CDR3 has 20 residues.

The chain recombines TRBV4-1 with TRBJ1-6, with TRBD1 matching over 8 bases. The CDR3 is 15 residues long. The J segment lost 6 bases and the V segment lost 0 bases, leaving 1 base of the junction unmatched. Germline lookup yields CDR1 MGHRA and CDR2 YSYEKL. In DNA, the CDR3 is TGCGCCAGCAGCCAAGAAGGACAGGGTAATTCACCCCTCCACTTT. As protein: CASSQEGQGNSPLHF.

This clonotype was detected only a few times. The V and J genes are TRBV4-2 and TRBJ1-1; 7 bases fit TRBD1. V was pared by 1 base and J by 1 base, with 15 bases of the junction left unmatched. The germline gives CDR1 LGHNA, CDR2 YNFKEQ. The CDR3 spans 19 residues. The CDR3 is CASSQVGGGGWGANTEAFF. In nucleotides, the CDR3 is TGTGCCAGCAGCCAAGTCGGAGGAGGGGGCTGGGGAGCGAACACTGAAGCTTTCTTT.

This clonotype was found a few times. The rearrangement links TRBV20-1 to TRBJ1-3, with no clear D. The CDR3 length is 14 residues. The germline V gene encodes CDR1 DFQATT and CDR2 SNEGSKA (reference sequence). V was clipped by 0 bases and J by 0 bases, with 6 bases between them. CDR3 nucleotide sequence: TGCAGTGCTAGAGATCCCAGCTCTGGAAACACCATATATTTT. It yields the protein CSARDPSSGNTIYF.

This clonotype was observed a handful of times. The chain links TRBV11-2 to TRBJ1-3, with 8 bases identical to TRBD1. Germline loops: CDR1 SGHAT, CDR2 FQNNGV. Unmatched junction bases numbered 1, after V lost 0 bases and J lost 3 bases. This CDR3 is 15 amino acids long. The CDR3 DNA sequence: TGTGCCAGCAGCTTAGACAGGGGGCTTGGAAACACCATATATTTT. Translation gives CASSLDRGLGNTIYF. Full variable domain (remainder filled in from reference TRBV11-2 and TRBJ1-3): EAGVAQSPRYKIIEKRQSVAFWCNPISGHATLYWYQQILGQGPKLLIQFQNNGVVDDSQLPKDRFSAERLKGVDSTLKIQPAKLEDSAVYLCASSLDRGLGNTIYFGEGSWLTVV.

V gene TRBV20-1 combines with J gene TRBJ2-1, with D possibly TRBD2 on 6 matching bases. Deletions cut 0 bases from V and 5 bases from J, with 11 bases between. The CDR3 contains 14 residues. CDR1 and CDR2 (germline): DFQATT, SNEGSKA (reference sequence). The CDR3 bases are TGCAGTGCTAGAGATATGGAGGGGAACAATGAGCAGTTCTTC. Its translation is CSARDMEGNNEQFF.

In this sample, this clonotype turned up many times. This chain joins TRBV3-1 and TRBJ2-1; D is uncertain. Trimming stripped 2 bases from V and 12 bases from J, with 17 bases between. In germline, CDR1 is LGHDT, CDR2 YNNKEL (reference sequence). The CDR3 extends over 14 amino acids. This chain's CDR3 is CASSQRSWSSGQFF. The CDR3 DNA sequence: TGTGCCAGCAGCCAAAGGAGCTGGAGTTCGGGGCAGTTCTTC.

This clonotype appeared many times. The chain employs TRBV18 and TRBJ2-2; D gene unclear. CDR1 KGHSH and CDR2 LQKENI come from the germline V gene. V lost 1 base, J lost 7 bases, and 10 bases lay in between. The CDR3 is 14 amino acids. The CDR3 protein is CASSPRFAGGELFF. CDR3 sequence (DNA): TGTGCCAGCTCACCACGGTTTGCAGGCGGGGAGCTGTTTTTT. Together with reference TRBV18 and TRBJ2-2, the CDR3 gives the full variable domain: NAGVMQNPRHLVRRRGQEARLRCSPMKGHSHVYWYRQLPEEGLKFMVYLQKENIIDESGMPKERFSAEFPKEGPSILRIQQVVRGDSAAYFCASSPRFAGGELFFGEGSRLTVL.

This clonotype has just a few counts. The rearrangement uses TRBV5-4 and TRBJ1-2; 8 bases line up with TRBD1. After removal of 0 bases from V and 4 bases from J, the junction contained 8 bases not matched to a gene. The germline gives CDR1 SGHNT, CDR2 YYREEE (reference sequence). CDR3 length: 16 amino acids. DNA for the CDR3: TGTGCCAGCAGCTTGGCGTCAGGGGGACAGGCCTATGGCTACACCTTC. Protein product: CASSLASGGQAYGYTF. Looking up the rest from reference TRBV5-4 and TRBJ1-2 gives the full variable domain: ETGVTQSPTHLIKTRGQQVTLRCSSQSGHNTVSWYQQALGQGPQFIFQYYREEENGRGNFPPRFSGLQFPNYSSELNVNALELDDSALYLCASSLASGGQAYGYTFGSGTRLTVV.

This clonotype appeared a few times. The CDR3 reads CASSQEGGTGRKNIQYF. In nucleotides, the CDR3 is TGTGCCAGCAGCCAAGAGGGGGGGACAGGAAGAAAAAACATTCAGTACTTC. The chain has TRBV3-1 and TRBJ2-4; perhaps TRBD1 as D (8 bases). V lost 0 bases to trimming and J lost 4 bases, with 16 bases between them. CDR1 is LGHDT, CDR2 YNNKEL, per germline (reference sequence). The CDR3 length is 17 residues.

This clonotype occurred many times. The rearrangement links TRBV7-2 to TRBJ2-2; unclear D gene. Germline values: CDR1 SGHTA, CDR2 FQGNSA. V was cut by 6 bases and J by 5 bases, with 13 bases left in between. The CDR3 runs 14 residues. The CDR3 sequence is CASSQTAETGELFF. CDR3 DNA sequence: TGTGCCAGCAGTCAGACGGCCGAAACCGGGGAGCTGTTTTTT.

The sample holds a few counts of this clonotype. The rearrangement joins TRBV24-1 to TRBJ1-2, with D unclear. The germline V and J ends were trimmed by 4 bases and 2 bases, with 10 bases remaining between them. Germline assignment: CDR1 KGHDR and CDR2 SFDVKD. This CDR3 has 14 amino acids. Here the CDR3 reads CATSDQQQNYGYTF. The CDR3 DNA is TGTGCCACCAGTGACCAACAGCAGAACTATGGCTACACCTTC.

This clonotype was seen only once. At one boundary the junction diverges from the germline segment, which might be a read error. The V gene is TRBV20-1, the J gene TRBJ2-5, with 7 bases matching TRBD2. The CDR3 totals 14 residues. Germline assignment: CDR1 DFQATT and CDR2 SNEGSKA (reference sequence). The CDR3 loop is CSANGGVAGETHYF. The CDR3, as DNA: TGCAGTGCAAATGGGGGGGTGGCCGGAGAGACCCACTACTTC.

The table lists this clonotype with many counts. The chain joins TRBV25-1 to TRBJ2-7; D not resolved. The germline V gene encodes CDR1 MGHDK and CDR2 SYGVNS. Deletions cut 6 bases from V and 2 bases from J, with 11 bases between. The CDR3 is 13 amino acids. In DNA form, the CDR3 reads TGTGCCAGCAGAGATATCCACCCCTACGAGCAGTACTTC. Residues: CASRDIHPYEQYF.

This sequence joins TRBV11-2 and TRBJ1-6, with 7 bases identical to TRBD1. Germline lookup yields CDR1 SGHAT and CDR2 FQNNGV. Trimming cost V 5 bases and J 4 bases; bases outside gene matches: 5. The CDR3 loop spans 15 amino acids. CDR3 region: CASSPGGQYNSPLHF. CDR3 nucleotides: TGTGCCAGCAGCCCTGGGGGACAGTATAATTCACCCCTCCACTTT.

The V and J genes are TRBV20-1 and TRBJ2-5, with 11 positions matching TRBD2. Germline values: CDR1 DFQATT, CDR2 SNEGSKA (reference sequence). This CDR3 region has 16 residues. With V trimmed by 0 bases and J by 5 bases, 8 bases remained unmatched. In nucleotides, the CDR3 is TGCAGTGCTAGAGATGGGCTAGCGGGAGGAAGGGAGACCCAGTACTTC. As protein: CSARDGLAGGRETQYF.

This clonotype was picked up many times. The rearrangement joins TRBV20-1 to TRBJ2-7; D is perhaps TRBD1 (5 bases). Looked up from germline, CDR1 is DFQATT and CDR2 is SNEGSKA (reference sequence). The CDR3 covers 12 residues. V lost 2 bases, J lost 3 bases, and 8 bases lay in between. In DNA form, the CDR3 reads TGCAGTGCTAGATTCAGGGACTACGAGCAGTACTTC. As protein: CSARFRDYEQYF.

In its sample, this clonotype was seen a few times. CDR3 sequence reads: CASSHPTNSYEQYF. The CDR3 bases are TGTGCCAGCAGTCACCCCACGAACTCCTACGAGCAGTACTTC. The chain is built from TRBV12-3 or TRBV12-4 and TRBJ2-7; D is ambiguous. Trimming stripped 5 bases from V and 0 bases from J, with 11 bases between. This CDR3 has 14 amino acids.

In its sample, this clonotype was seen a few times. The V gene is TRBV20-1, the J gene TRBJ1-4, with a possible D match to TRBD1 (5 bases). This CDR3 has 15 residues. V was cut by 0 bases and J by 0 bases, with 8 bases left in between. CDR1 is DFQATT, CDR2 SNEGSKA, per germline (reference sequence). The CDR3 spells CSARDLGATNEKLFF. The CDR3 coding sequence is TGCAGTGCTAGAGATCTGGGGGCAACTAATGAAAAACTGTTTTTT.

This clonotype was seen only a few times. This CDR3 is CASSLGQGDVTDTQYF. The CDR3 DNA sequence: TGTGCCAGCAGTTTAGGACAGGGTGATGTAACAGATACGCAGTATTTT. This chain joins TRBV28 and TRBJ2-3, with 8 bases identical to TRBD1. The V segment lost 2 bases and the J segment 3 bases; nucleotides outside the gene matches: 7. Germline CDR1 reads MDHEN; CDR2 reads SYDVKM. The CDR3 contains 16 residues.

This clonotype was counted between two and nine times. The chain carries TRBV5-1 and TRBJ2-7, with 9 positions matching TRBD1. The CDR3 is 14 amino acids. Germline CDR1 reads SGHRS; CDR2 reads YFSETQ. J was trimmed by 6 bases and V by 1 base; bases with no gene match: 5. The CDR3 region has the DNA TGCGCCAGCAGCTTGACGGGACAGGGTCCCGAGCAGTACTTC. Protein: CASSLTGQGPEQYF. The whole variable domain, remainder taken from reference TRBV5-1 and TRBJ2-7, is KAGVTQTPRYLIKTRGQQVTLSCSPISGHRSVSWYQQTPGQGLQFLFEYFSETQRNKGNFPGRFSGRQFSNSRSEMNVSTLELGDSALYLCASSLTGQGPEQYFGPGTRLTVT.